These T cell receptor beta chains were read from a single sample in a study of breast tumors, draining lymph nodes, adjacent tissues. In TCRdb, the multiplex PCR reads were re-called with MiXCR into one record per CDR3 protein. The sample has approximately 210,000 distinct CDR3 sequences, 32% seen once. Material: axillary lymph node tissue. The receptors shown here come from a female donor with breast cancer. Some clones in this sample may be carry-over from other donors' samples. The CDR3 runs from the conserved cysteine through the conserved F or W. The D gene is left open where the match is weak. Clone size, where shown, is once, few, many, or a class for clones that have expanded.

V: TRBV7-2; D: NA; size: many; J: TRBJ2-5; DNA: TGTGCCAGCAGCTTAGGGGGTAGCGGCCAAGAGACCCAGTACTTC; CDR3: CASSLGGSGQETQYF
V: TRBV7-6; D: NA; size: NA; J: TRBJ1-6; DNA: NA; CDR3: CAGSLVAPGSSYNSPLHF
V: TRBV4-1; D: NA; size: many; J: TRBJ1-2; DNA: TGCGCCAGCAGCCAAGATACCGGGAACTATGGCTACACCTTC; CDR3: CASSQDTGNYGYTF
V: TRBV14; D: NA; size: many; J: TRBJ1-6; DNA: TGTGCCAGCAGCCAAGACGGCAGGCTTAATTCACCCCTCCACTTT; CDR3: CASSQDGRLNSPLHF
V: TRBV11-2; D: NA; size: NA; J: TRBJ2-3; DNA: TGTGCCAGCAGCTTGGAGGGACACAGCGCAGATACGCAGTATTTT; CDR3: CASSLEGHSADTQYF
V: TRBV20-1; D: NA; size: few; J: TRBJ2-7; DNA: TGCGGTGCTAGAGATCTGGGGACCTCCTCCGAGCAGTACTTC; CDR3: CGARDLGTSSEQYF
V: TRBV12-3/TRBV12-4; D: TRBD2; size: many; J: TRBJ2-2; DNA: TGTGCCAGCAGTTCCCCCGGACTAGCGCCCACCGGGGAGCTGTTTTTT; CDR3: CASSSPGLAPTGELFF
V: TRBV5-1; D: TRBD1; size: NA; J: TRBJ1-1; DNA: TGCGCCAGCAGCCGCAGGACAGGGGAGAACACTGAAGCTTTCTTT; CDR3: CASSRRTGENTEAFF
V: TRBV5-1; D: TRBD2; size: many; J: TRBJ2-3; DNA: TGCGCCAGCAACCATGGCGGGGGACTAGCTTCAGATACGCAGTATTTT; CDR3: CASNHGGGLASDTQYF
V: TRBV6-2/TRBV6-3; D: TRBD2; size: NA; J: TRBJ2-7; DNA: TGTGCCAGCAGTCACGGGACTAGCGAGCAGTACTTC; CDR3: CASSHGTSEQYF